What follows are 27 T cell receptor beta chains derived from one specimen sequenced in a study of early stage breast cancer tumors (dated by TCRdb to about 2017). The library was obtained by the immunoSEQ multiplex PCR assay. TCRdb provides this immuneACCESS table in a form limited to in-frame rearrangements. Some clones are lacking; in checked studies, under half of them reflect an unresolved V gene, and why the rest are absent is not known. The sample table shows approximately 33,000 clones, and roughly 80% are seen once. The ten largest clones capture roughly 4.5% of the sample. Sequencing used blood. These receptors all stem from a person in their 40s with breast cancer.

This clone is medium-sized by share. V usage is TRBV28 and J usage is TRBJ2-5, with 9 bases lining up with TRBD2. V shed 5 bases, J shed 4 bases, and the junction held 8 bases outside the gene matches. CDR1 is MDHEN, CDR2 SYDVKM, per germline. The CDR3 runs 15 residues. CDR3 protein: CASSMSAGGRETQYF. The CDR3 nucleotides read TGTGCCAGCAGTATGTCAGCGGGAGGCCGAGAGACCCAGTACTTC.

The chain uses TRBV29-1 and TRBJ1-2, with D possibly TRBD1 on 5 matching bases. CDR1 SQVTM and CDR2 ANQGSEA come from the germline V gene. The CDR3 sequence is 14 residues long. The V end lost 2 bases, the J end lost 5 bases, and 15 bases lay between the germline ends. As DNA, the CDR3 is TGCAGCGTTGAAAGCTCTACAGGACCTTATGGCTACACCTTC. Its translation: CSVESSTGPYGYTF.

The V and J genes are TRBV10-3 and TRBJ2-1; TRBD2 aligns across 8 bases. Germline lookup yields CDR1 ENHRY and CDR2 SYGVKD. Trimming removed 6 bases from V and 6 bases from J; junction bases left unmatched: 7. This CDR3 spans 14 amino acids. The CDR3 loop is CAIRGTSRSNEQFF. For the CDR3, the DNA is TGTGCCATCAGGGGGACTAGTCGATCCAATGAGCAGTTCTTC.

The genes are TRBV11-2 and TRBJ2-1; 7 positions agree with TRBD2. V was clipped by 1 base and J by 7 bases; unmatched bases: 7. Germline V gene sequence: CDR1 SGHAT, CDR2 FQNNGV. CDR3 length: 15 amino acids. The CDR3 DNA reads as TGTGCCAGCAGCTTAGTACTGACTAGCAGGAATGAGCAGTTCTTC. The encoded protein is CASSLVLTSRNEQFF. The variable domain in full, with the rest retrieved from reference TRBV11-2 and TRBJ2-1, is EAGVAQSPRYKIIEKRQSVAFWCNPISGHATLYWYQQILGQGPKLLIQFQNNGVVDDSQLPKDRFSAERLKGVDSTLKIQPAKLEDSAVYLCASSLVLTSRNEQFFGPGTRLTVL.

V and J are TRBV7-6 and TRBJ1-5; TRBD1 aligns across 9 bases. The germline CDR1 and CDR2 sequences are SGHVS and FNYEAQ. The CDR3 consists of 14 residues. After removal of 3 bases from V and 4 bases from J, the junction contained 1 base not matched to a gene. The CDR3 is CASSLTGGNQPQHF. DNA of the CDR3: TGTGCCAGCAGCTTGACAGGGGGGAATCAGCCCCAGCATTTT. Complete variable domain (other parts from reference TRBV7-6 and TRBJ1-5): GAGVSQSPRYKVTKRGQDVALRCDPISGHVSLYWYRQALGQGPEFLTYFNYEAQQDKSGLPNDRFSAERPEGSISTLTIQRTEQRDSAMYRCASSLTGGNQPQHFGDGTRLSIL.

This chain uses TRBV14 with TRBJ2-3; 7 positions agree with TRBD1. The CDR3 is made up of 15 amino acids. Germline lookup yields CDR1 SGHDN and CDR2 FVKESK. With V trimmed by 7 bases and J by 4 bases, 11 bases remained unmatched. The CDR3 is CASTAQGEVADTQYF. In DNA form, the CDR3 reads TGTGCCAGCACCGCCCAGGGGGAAGTGGCAGATACGCAGTATTTT. Full variable domain (rest looked up from reference TRBV14 and TRBJ2-3): EAGVTQFPSHSVIEKGQTVTLRCDPISGHDNLYWYRRVMGKEIKFLLHFVKESKQDESGMPNNRFLAERTGGTYSTLKVQPAELEDSGVYFCASTAQGEVADTQYFGPGTRLTVL.

The rearrangement joins TRBV29-1 to TRBJ2-1, with 10 bases matching TRBD1. Losses at the gene ends were 7 bases for V and 14 bases for J; bases not matched to a gene: 5. CDR3 length equals 10 residues. Germline V gene data show CDR1 as SQVTM and CDR2 as ANQGSEA. CDR3 nucleotides: TGCAGCGCTCAGACAGGGGGCAAGTTCTTC. Translation gives CSAQTGGKFF.

V gene TRBV15 combines with J gene TRBJ2-3, with D possibly being TRBD1 (6 bases). Trimming pared 3 bases from V and 1 base from J, leaving 8 bases between. This CDR3 spans 14 amino acids. CDR1 is LNHNV, CDR2 YYDKDF, per germline (reference sequence). CDR3 protein: CATSRDSGTDTQYF. Here the CDR3 DNA reads TGTGCCACCAGCAGGGACAGTGGCACAGATACGCAGTATTTT.

The chain is built from TRBV11-2 and TRBJ1-2; 7 nucleotides match TRBD1. The CDR3 consists of 16 residues. V was pared by 1 base and J by 4 bases, with 9 bases of the junction left unmatched. Germline V lookup: CDR1 SGHAT, CDR2 FQNNGV. CDR3: CASSLGQGFGGYGYTF. The CDR3 DNA follows: TGTGCCAGCAGCTTAGGACAGGGATTTGGTGGCTATGGCTACACCTTC.

The V gene is TRBV5-4, the J gene TRBJ2-2, with D unresolved. This CDR3 spans 13 amino acids. V lost 4 bases to trimming and J lost 1 base, with 5 bases between them. Germline V gene data show CDR1 as SGHNT and CDR2 as YYREEE (reference sequence). CDR3 region: CASSLQNTGELFF. CDR3 coding DNA: TGTGCCAGCAGCCTCCAGAACACCGGGGAGCTGTTTTTT.

The V call is TRBV6-1, the J call TRBJ1-1; no definite D call. Germline lookup yields CDR1 MNHNS and CDR2 SASEGT. This CDR3 spans 11 amino acids. V was trimmed by 5 bases and J by 2 bases, leaving 3 bases between them. The CDR3 bases are TGTGCCAGCAGTATAAACACTGAAGCTTTCTTT. Protein: CASSINTEAFF.

Concerning this clone itself: A much bigger clone sits one base away, suggesting this may be a read error. This rearrangement joins TRBV2 to TRBJ1-1, with 9 positions matching TRBD1. The CDR3 covers 12 residues. V dropped 10 bases and J dropped 4; count of bases not matched to a gene: 4. Germline CDR1 SNHLY, CDR2 FYNNEI. CDR3 sequence reads: CANRDRVTEAFF. CDR3 DNA sequence: TGTGCCAACCGGGACAGGGTCACTGAAGCTTTCTTT.

This chain uses TRBV19 with TRBJ2-5; 8 bases fit TRBD1. Germline trimming cut 5 bases from V and 2 bases from J; bases unmatched to any gene: 10. Germline V gives CDR1 LNHDA, CDR2 SQIVND (reference sequence). CDR3 length equals 16 residues. The CDR3 sequence is CASSSNTGTGQETQYF. CDR3 nucleotides: TGTGCCAGTAGTTCCAACACCGGGACAGGACAAGAGACCCAGTACTTC.

J is TRBJ2-5 and V is TRBV14, with D tentatively TRBD1 (5 bases). The CDR3 runs to 15 residues. V gave up 4 bases and J gave up 1 base, with 13 bases separating them. Germline-derived CDR1 and CDR2 are SGHDN and FVKESK. The CDR3 reads CASSLRGLFQETQYF. The CDR3 DNA follows: TGTGCCAGCAGCCTAAGGGGTCTCTTCCAAGAGACCCAGTACTTC. Using reference TRBV14 and TRBJ2-5 for the parts outside the CDR3, the full variable domain is EAGVTQFPSHSVIEKGQTVTLRCDPISGHDNLYWYRRVMGKEIKFLLHFVKESKQDESGMPNNRFLAERTGGTYSTLKVQPAELEDSGVYFCASSLRGLFQETQYFGPGTRLLVL.

This clone was detected a few times. The chain is built from TRBV6-6 and TRBJ2-7; maybe TRBD2 (5 bases). The CDR3 runs 12 residues. Germline CDR1 is MNHNY and CDR2 is SVGAGI (reference sequence). Trimming pared 4 bases from V and 4 bases from J, leaving 8 bases between. CDR3 DNA sequence: TGTGCCAGCAGTTTAGAGGGTTACGAGCAGTACTTC. Encoded protein: CASSLEGYEQYF.

The chain couples TRBV28 to TRBJ2-7; 9 nucleotides match TRBD2. Trimming cost V 5 bases and J 2 bases; bases outside gene matches: 4. The CDR3 sequence is 14 residues long. In germline, CDR1 is MDHEN, CDR2 SYDVKM. The CDR3 DNA reads TGTGCCAGCAGTCCGGGACTAGCCCCCTACGAGCAGTACTTC. It encodes CASSPGLAPYEQYF.

This sequence joins TRBV5-6 and TRBJ2-3; D unresolved. This CDR3 contains 13 residues. Germline CDR1 reads SGHDT; CDR2 reads YYEEEE. V lost 2 bases to trimming and J lost 0 bases, with 4 bases between them. The DNA of the CDR3 is TGTGCCAGCAGCTTCTCCAGCACAGATACGCAGTATTTT. Its protein product is CASSFSSTDTQYF.

This clone was seen more than once but under ten times. V is TRBV7-2 and J is TRBJ1-2, with unresolved D. V lost 5 bases and J 0 bases, leaving 16 bases between the germline ends. CDR1 and CDR2 from the germline V gene are SGHTA and FQGNSA. This CDR3 is 16 amino acids long. CDR3 loop: CASSLYYSGANYGYTF. The CDR3 DNA reads TGTGCCAGCAGCCTATATTACAGTGGGGCTAACTATGGCTACACCTTC. The variable domain in full, with the rest retrieved from reference TRBV7-2 and TRBJ1-2, is GAGVSQSPSNKVTEKGKDVELRCDPISGHTALYWYRQSLGQGLEFLIYFQGNSAPDKSGLPSDRFSAERTGGSVSTLTIQRTQQEDSAVYLCASSLYYSGANYGYTFGSGTRLTVV.

The CDR3 DNA follows: TGTGCCAGCAGCTACGGGACCCCTGCAACTAATGAAAAACTGTTTTTT. As protein: CASSYGTPATNEKLFF. V gene TRBV6-5 combines with J gene TRBJ1-4; TRBD1 is a possible D gene (5 bases). In germline, CDR1 is MNHEY, CDR2 SVGAGI. The length of the CDR3 is 16 residues. The V end was cut by 6 bases, the J end by 0 bases, with 14 bases between.

The genes are TRBV4-2 and TRBJ1-2; the D is unclear. This CDR3 region has 13 residues. The germline V gene has CDR1 LGHNA and CDR2 YNFKEQ. The ends were cut back, 1 base at V and 3 bases at J, with 6 bases in the middle. This CDR3 reads CASSQGTDYGYTF. As DNA, the CDR3 is TGTGCCAGCAGCCAAGGGACGGACTATGGCTACACCTTC.

The chain is built from TRBV28 and TRBJ1-4; D gene ambiguous. The CDR3 has 12 amino acids. The germline CDR1 and CDR2 sequences are MDHEN and SYDVKM. Trimming shortened V by 6 bases and J by 5 bases, and 7 bases separated the two germline ends. The CDR3 reads CASRAANEKLFF. Here the CDR3 DNA reads TGTGCCAGCAGGGCAGCGAATGAAAAACTGTTTTTT.

This clone was picked up one time. The chain combines TRBV19 with TRBJ1-1; 8 nucleotides match TRBD1. CDR3 length equals 15 residues. The trim removed 6 bases at V and 1 base at J, leaving 7 bases unmatched. Germline CDR1 and CDR2: LNHDA and SQIVND (reference sequence). CDR3 loop: CASRRDRRENTEAFF. The CDR3 coding sequence is TGTGCCAGTAGACGGGACAGGCGGGAGAACACTGAAGCTTTCTTT.

There are a few counts of this clone. The sample holds other DNA sequences that translate to the same CDR3. The V gene is TRBV18, the J gene TRBJ2-7, with D perhaps TRBD1 or TRBD2 (5 bases each). This CDR3 region has 14 residues. Per germline, CDR1 KGHSH and CDR2 LQKENI. The ends were cut back, 0 bases at V and 3 bases at J, with 9 bases in the middle. The CDR3 is CASSPPDTSYEQYF. Written as DNA, the CDR3 is TGTGCCAGCTCACCACCGGACACTAGCTACGAGCAGTACTTC.

The chain couples TRBV6-8 to TRBJ2-2; D gene uncertain. V lost 7 bases and J 2 bases, leaving 14 bases between the germline ends. Germline V CDR1 and CDR2: MNHGY, SAAAGT. This CDR3 spans 15 amino acids. DNA of the CDR3: TGTGCCAGCACCTCCGGAGATTTTAACACCGGGGAGCTGTTTTTT. It is translated as CASTSGDFNTGELFF.

CDR3 in DNA: TGTGCCAGCAGCTTCCAGGGGGCGGTGGACGAAAAACTGTTTTTT. Translated, it gives CASSFQGAVDEKLFF. The chain links TRBV7-2 to TRBJ1-4; 8 bases line up with TRBD1. CDR3 length: 15 residues. CDR1 and CDR2 from the germline V gene are SGHTA and FQGNSA. The trim removed 3 bases at V and 8 bases at J, leaving 8 bases unmatched.

The chain carries TRBV10-3 and TRBJ2-3; 8 nucleotides align to TRBD2. The germline CDR1 and CDR2 sequences are ENHRY and SYGVKD. With 3 bases clipped from V and 0 bases from J, the junction kept 2 bases outside the gene matches. This CDR3 comprises 15 residues. Here the CDR3 DNA reads TGTGCCATCAGTGATGCTAGCGGGAGCACAGATACGCAGTATTTT. Translation: CAISDASGSTDTQYF.

CDR3 coding DNA: TGTGCCATGCTCCCGGGGGGTTTACTCTACGAGCAGTACTTC. Residues: CAMLPGGLLYEQYF. The chain couples TRBV25-1 to TRBJ2-7, with 7 bases lining up with TRBD2. Looked up from germline, CDR1 is MGHDK and CDR2 is SYGVNS. The CDR3 covers 14 residues. Germline trimming cut 10 bases from V and 3 bases from J; bases unmatched to any gene: 12.